Below are 4 T cell receptor beta chains sequenced from a single sample in a study of blood T cells in healthy people across ages. For the second PCR, which ran for about 6 to 11 cycles, a sample-barcoded 5' primer and a J-beta primer mix were used. In TCRdb, the 5' RACE reads were re-called with MiXCR into one record per CDR3 protein. Of 1,500,000 or so distinct CDR3 sequences detected, 45% to 70% appear once; the ten largest clones hold over 6.5%. Sequencing used blood. The origin of the receptors is a man younger than 30 in good health.

This chain links TRBV5-1 with TRBJ2-1; TRBD2 might be the D (5 bases). V was cut by 0 bases and J by 10 bases, with 17 bases left in between. CDR3 length: 15 residues. Germline CDR1 and CDR2: SGHRS and YFSETQ. The DNA for the CDR3 is TGCGCCAGCAGCTTGGGGCGGGTAAGCTCCTACGAGCAGTTCTTC. It yields the protein CASSLGRVSSYEQFF.

V gene TRBV6-5 combines with J gene TRBJ2-5; 13 bases match TRBD2. V trimming: 6 bases; J trimming: 5 bases; junction bases outside the gene matches: 9. The germline CDR1 and CDR2 sequences are MNHEY and SVGAGI. This CDR3 has 16 residues. CDR3 region: CASSTTGLAGVETQYF. CDR3 DNA sequence: TGTGCCAGCAGCACTACCGGACTAGCGGGAGTGGAGACCCAGTACTTC.

A remark on this clonotype: Its ends do not fully match the called genes, so a read error is possible. The chain carries TRBV15 and TRBJ2-6; tentatively, D is TRBD1 or TRBD2 (6 bases each). This CDR3 has 15 amino acids. Germline CDR1 LNHNV, CDR2 YYDKDF (reference sequence). The CDR3 nucleotides are TGTGCCACCAGGGACACTAAACCGGGGGCCAGCGTCCTGACTTTC. This sequence encodes CATRDTKPGASVLTF.

This chain links TRBV20-1 with TRBJ2-3; 7 nucleotides match TRBD1. This CDR3 comprises 15 residues. The V segment lost 2 bases and the J segment 3 bases; nucleotides outside the gene matches: 8. Looked up from germline, CDR1 is DFQATT and CDR2 is SNEGSKA (reference sequence). As DNA, the CDR3 is TGCAGTGCTAGACACAGCGGACAGGTAACAGATACGCAGTATTTT. It codes for CSARHSGQVTDTQYF.